A selection of T cell receptor beta chains follows, all from one sample in a study of blood T cell repertoires in COVID-19. Profiling relied on immunoSEQ multiplex PCR, and the TCRdb table lists in-frame clones only, not all of them. The table includes about 270,000 clones, 85% detected once. The sequenced sample was PBMCs or T cells enriched from blood (not recorded which). These receptors were taken from a woman aged 50 to 65 with acute COVID-19. CDR3s include the opening cysteine and the closing phenylalanine or tryptophan. D genes are given only for firm matches. The listing skips clone size in some rows; elsewhere it reads once, few, many or a size class.

DNA	CDR3	size	V	J	D
TGCGCCAGCAGCCACGAGGGAGGCTATGGCTACACCTTC	CASSHEGGYGYTF	NA	TRBV4-3	TRBJ1-2	NA
TGTGCCAGCAGAGGGACAGGGTATAACTACGAGCAGTACTTC	CASRGTGYNYEQYF	once	TRBV3-1/TRBV3-2	TRBJ2-7	TRBD1
TGCGCCAGCAGCCTAACTCCAGGGGTGAACACTGAAGCTTTCTTT	CASSLTPGVNTEAFF	NA	TRBV5-1	TRBJ1-1	NA
TGTGCCAGCAGCCAAGGGAGCAACAATCAGCCCCAGCATTTT	CASSQGSNNQPQHF	NA	TRBV3-1/TRBV3-2	TRBJ1-5	NA
TGTGCCAGCGCTCCGGGACTCCGCTCTGGAAACACCATATATTTT	CASAPGLRSGNTIYF	NA	TRBV11-2	TRBJ1-3	NA
TGTGCCAGCAGCTTTGGGGGGAATTCACCCCTCCACTTT	CASSFGGNSPLHF	NA	TRBV7-9	TRBJ1-6	NA
TGCAGCGCCCCTATTCGGGGACCTCTAGCGGGGGCCCTCCGGGAGACCCAGTACTTC	CSAPIRGPLAGALRETQYF	NA	TRBV29-1	TRBJ2-5	TRBD2
TGTGCCAGCAGCTTCCACAGGGTGGTTGGGGGCACTGAAGCTTTCTTT	CASSFHRVVGGTEAFF	once	TRBV7-9	TRBJ1-1	NA
TGCGCCAGCAGCCCCCTAGCGGCGAGCACCGGGGAGCTGTTTTTT	CASSPLAASTGELFF	NA	TRBV5-1	TRBJ2-2	TRBD2
TGTGCCAGCAGTGGCTCAGGTTTCTCCTATAATTCACCCCTCCACTTT	CASSGSGFSYNSPLHF	NA	TRBV2	TRBJ1-6	NA
TGTGCCAGCAGTGAAGCGGGGGGGACAGATACGCAGTATTTT	CASSEAGGTDTQYF	few	TRBV6-1	TRBJ2-3	TRBD2
TGTGCCAGCAGCCCGATGGGACAGCAAGAGACCCAGTACTTC	CASSPMGQQETQYF	NA	TRBV5-5	TRBJ2-5	TRBD1
TGTGCCAGCAGCCCGGACGGGGGAAGGCAGCCCCAGCATTTT	CASSPDGGRQPQHF	NA	TRBV6-5	TRBJ1-5	NA
TGTGCCAGCAGCCGAGGGACAGCTGAAGCTTTCTTT	CASSRGTAEAFF	NA	TRBV16	TRBJ1-1	TRBD1
TGTGCCACACTTTCTAGCGGGGGCACAGATACGCAGTATTTT	CATLSSGGTDTQYF	NA	TRBV10-3	TRBJ2-3	TRBD2
TGTGCCAGCAGTTCCGGGGTGGAGGGGCCCCAGCCCCAGCATTTT	CASSSGVEGPQPQHF	NA	TRBV7-9	TRBJ1-5	NA
TGTGCCAGCTCACCTGACAGCACTGAAGCTTTCTTT	CASSPDSTEAFF	NA	TRBV18	TRBJ1-1	NA
TGTGCCAGCAGGGCTAGCGGGGGAGCAGCATACGAGCAGTACTTC	CASRASGGAAYEQYF	NA	TRBV2	TRBJ2-7	TRBD2
TGTGCCAGTAGGACAGGGTGGGGCACAGATACGCAGTATTTT	CASRTGWGTDTQYF	NA	TRBV19	TRBJ2-3	TRBD1
TGTGCCTGGAGCGCGGGGTGGGGGTCGGGCGAGCAGTACTTC	CAWSAGWGSGEQYF	NA	TRBV30	TRBJ2-7	NA
TGTGCCAGCAGCCGCGGACAGGGAACGAACACCGGGGAGCTGTTTTTT	CASSRGQGTNTGELFF	NA	TRBV2	TRBJ2-2	TRBD1
TGTGCCAGCAGAGTCAGGGGGGACAATCAGCCCCAGCATTTT	CASRVRGDNQPQHF	NA	TRBV6-5	TRBJ1-5	TRBD1
TGTGCCAGCAGCGTGCAGGGAGGAGGCTACACCTTC	CASSVQGGGYTF	NA	TRBV9	TRBJ1-2	NA
TGTGCTAGTGGTTCTCCTACGACAGGGGATTATGAAAAACTGTTTTTT	CASGSPTTGDYEKLFF	NA	TRBV12-5	TRBJ1-4	TRBD1
TGTGCCAGTAGTATAGGTCGGGCAACTAATGAAAAACTGTTTTTT	CASSIGRATNEKLFF	NA	TRBV19	TRBJ1-4	NA
TGTGCCAGCAGCGGCACAGGGTACAACACCATATATTTT	CASSGTGYNTIYF	NA	TRBV25-1	TRBJ1-3	NA
TGTGCCAGCAGCCCCCCAGCAGCGGGGGGGCCGAGCACCGGGGAGCTGTTTTTT	CASSPPAAGGPSTGELFF	NA	TRBV7-2	TRBJ2-2	TRBD2
TGTGCCAGCAGTTACGGGGCGCTTGGACAGCCCCAGCATTTT	CASSYGALGQPQHF	NA	TRBV6-5	TRBJ1-5	NA
TGTGCCAGCAGCTTAACAGAGGGCACTGAAGCTTTCTTT	CASSLTEGTEAFF	once	TRBV11-2	TRBJ1-1	NA
TGTGCCAGTAAAAGTTGGGAGCGGGGCAATCAGCCCCAGCATTTT	CASKSWERGNQPQHF	NA	TRBV19	TRBJ1-5	NA
TGTGCCAGCAGCACGACAGATAATCAGCCCCAGCATTTT	CASSTTDNQPQHF	NA	TRBV12-3/TRBV12-4	TRBJ1-5	NA
TGCGCCAGCAGCATTGACAGTAACACAGATACGCAGTATTTT	CASSIDSNTDTQYF	few	TRBV5-1	TRBJ2-3	NA
TGTGCCAGCAGAGCAGGGGGCGGTACTGAAGCTTTCTTT	CASRAGGGTEAFF	NA	TRBV6-5	TRBJ1-1	TRBD1
TGCGCCAGCAGTGCGCGCATGACTAGCGGGGGGGAGTCAGATACGCAGTATTTT	CASSARMTSGGESDTQYF	NA	TRBV10-2	TRBJ2-3	TRBD2
TGTGCCAGCTCACCTGGGACTAACCCGGAGACCCAGTACTTC	CASSPGTNPETQYF	once	TRBV18	TRBJ2-5	TRBD2
TGCGCCAGCAGCGGGGGACAGGGGGCGACCCTCGACATGAACACTGAAGCTTTCTTT	CASSGGQGATLDMNTEAFF	NA	TRBV5-1	TRBJ1-1	TRBD1
TGTGCCAGCAGCCCGGACACCTCGCCGAACACCGGGGAGCTGTTTTTT	CASSPDTSPNTGELFF	NA	TRBV4-2	TRBJ2-2	NA
TGTGCCAGCAGCTTAGGGGGGGTTACCGGGGAGCTGTTTTTT	CASSLGGVTGELFF	few	TRBV7-2	TRBJ2-2	NA
TGTGCCAGCAGTGAGAGCGGGGTGAACACCGGGGAGCTGTTTTTT	CASSESGVNTGELFF	NA	TRBV7-6	TRBJ2-2	TRBD2
TGTGCCAGCAGCGTAGGTAATCCCTCTGGAAACACCATATATTTT	CASSVGNPSGNTIYF	NA	TRBV9	TRBJ1-3	NA
TGTGCCAGTAGTCGCCAGGGGGAAGAAGAGACCCAGTACTTC	CASSRQGEEETQYF	NA	TRBV19	TRBJ2-5	TRBD1
TGTGCCAGCAGCTTTTCCGGAGATAATCAGCCCCAGCATTTT	CASSFSGDNQPQHF	NA	TRBV7-8	TRBJ1-5	NA
TGTGCCAGCAGCGTTGGCCTGACAGATTCCCAAGAGACCCAGTACTTC	CASSVGLTDSQETQYF	NA	TRBV9	TRBJ2-5	NA
TGCAGTGCTAGTCCGGGACAGGGTACATTTGAAGCTTTCTTT	CSASPGQGTFEAFF	NA	TRBV20-1	TRBJ1-1	TRBD1
TGTGCCAGTAGTTTCAAAGCCGGGACAGGCGGCTCACCCCTCCACTTT	CASSFKAGTGGSPLHF	NA	TRBV19	TRBJ1-6	TRBD1
TGTGCCAGCAGCCCCACTAGGTCCCAAGAGACCCAGTACTTC	CASSPTRSQETQYF	NA	TRBV7-2	TRBJ2-5	NA
TGCGCCAGCCAAGAAGGGGGCGATGAAAAACTGTTTTTT	CASQEGGDEKLFF	NA	TRBV5-1	TRBJ1-4	TRBD1
TGTGCCAGCACCCGACAGCCAGCGAGTACTGAAGCTTTCTTT	CASTRQPASTEAFF	NA	TRBV27	TRBJ1-1	NA
TGTGCCAGCAGCCCCCCGGGGTGGGACTATGGCTACACCTTC	CASSPPGWDYGYTF	NA	TRBV7-9	TRBJ1-2	NA
TGTGCCAGCACTGTCCCGAACACTGAAGCTTTCTTT	CASTVPNTEAFF	NA	TRBV2	TRBJ1-1	NA
TGTGCTAGTGGTCCTCGACAGGGGAACTATGGCTACACCTTC	CASGPRQGNYGYTF	once	TRBV12-5	TRBJ1-2	TRBD1
TGTGCCAGCAGCTCCGGGACACTCCTCTCCTATAATTCACCCCTCCACTTT	CASSSGTLLSYNSPLHF	NA	TRBV5-6	TRBJ1-6	NA
TGTGCCAGCAGCTTGCCGACACGGGAGGAGGACTACGAGCAGTACTTC	CASSLPTREEDYEQYF	NA	TRBV7-8	TRBJ2-7	TRBD2
TGCGCCAGCAGCCAAGCGGACAGGGGGTATGGGGACACTGAAGCTTTCTTT	CASSQADRGYGDTEAFF	NA	TRBV4-3	TRBJ1-1	TRBD1
TGTGCCAGCAGCGCGAACAGGTTCATTGCGAACACTGAAGCTTTCTTT	CASSANRFIANTEAFF	NA	TRBV9	TRBJ1-1	NA
TGTGCCAGCAGTTACACGAGGTATAGCAATCAGCCCCAGCATTTT	CASSYTRYSNQPQHF	NA	TRBV6-2/TRBV6-3	TRBJ1-5	NA
TGTGCCAGCACCCGACAGGGGGCGGGGTGGGACTATGGCTACACCTTC	CASTRQGAGWDYGYTF	NA	TRBV7-8	TRBJ1-2	TRBD1
TGTGCCAGCAGAAGTTCGGGGGGAACTGAAGCTTTCTTT	CASRSSGGTEAFF	NA	TRBV12-3/TRBV12-4	TRBJ1-1	NA